This TCR beta chain emerged from a study of blood T cell repertoires in COVID-19 (TCRdb year 2020). A note on the overall study: Samples from collaborators originated in the United States, Italy and Spain and spanned both the acute and convalescent phases of COVID-19. The prospective study material was composed of cDNA or gDNA derived from T cells, B-cell-depleted T cells, or PBMCs. Subjects who had been exposed to COVID-19, were actively infected with it, or had recovered from it provided the deeply sampled blood TCRbeta repertoires that made up the dataset. The repertoires were released in a freely available public database meant as a resource for research on the immune response to SARS-CoV-2. Samples were obtained from the ongoing ImmuneRACE study (first 160 participants) and from about 1,300 subjects provided by 6 global collaborators. A de-identified subject ID, COVID-19 status, age in years and sex were almost always included in the sample metadata. Where available, HLA class I and class II types were obtained from metadata supplied by the sample provider rather than from assay-based typing.

The collaborating institutions used their own protocols to collect whole blood in K2EDTA tubes. For TCRbeta analysis, collaborators shipped samples as frozen whole blood, isolated PBMCs, or DNA extracted from either of those sample types. Notes on this clone: The specificity of this receptor is unknown. Base quality data are lacking; no much larger clone is found one base away.

TCRbeta CDR3 regions were amplified from genomic DNA by means of the immunoSEQ Assay, a bias-controlled multiplex PCR. The source study handled its data this way. The number of nucleated cells in each sample was estimated by amplification of reference gene primers within the assay. To quantify the absolute abundance of each unique TCRbeta CDR3 rearrangement, sequence reads were collapsed and filtered. For each sample, productive Simpson clonality was calculated as the square root of Simpson's diversity index across productive rearrangements. In TCRdb, the immuneACCESS table is reduced to in-frame sequences with V and J assigned. These tables do not hold every clone; where another copy was compared, an unresolved V gene accounts for under half, and the others remain unexplained. V and J calls and clone size follow that table, whereas D and trimming were derived from the DNA. The table for this sample lists hundreds of thousands of clones; about nine tenths of them were counted only once. In total, the top ten clones hold 1.4% of the sample.

V has 4 bases trimmed and J has 3 bases trimmed; junction bases matching no gene number 2. The germline V gene (reference sequence) specifies LNHNV as CDR1 and YYDKDF as CDR2. The CDR3 numbers 14 residues from cysteine through phenylalanine. Left in the record is the CDR3 DNA by itself, 42 bases read in frame from the first base. Overall study outcomes, separate from this receptor: The quantity of clinical and demographic metadata differed by source and by participant and was supplied without curation.

Sequenced input: peripheral blood. The source of this sequence is a woman aged 25 to 39 with active or convalescent COVID-19. The chain employs TRBV15 and TRBJ1-3; 8 middle bases align to TRBD1. This receptor has the CDR3 CATSNRGGGNTIYF. In nucleotide form, the sequence is TGTGCCACCAGCAACAGGGGGGGTGGAAACACCATATATTTT.